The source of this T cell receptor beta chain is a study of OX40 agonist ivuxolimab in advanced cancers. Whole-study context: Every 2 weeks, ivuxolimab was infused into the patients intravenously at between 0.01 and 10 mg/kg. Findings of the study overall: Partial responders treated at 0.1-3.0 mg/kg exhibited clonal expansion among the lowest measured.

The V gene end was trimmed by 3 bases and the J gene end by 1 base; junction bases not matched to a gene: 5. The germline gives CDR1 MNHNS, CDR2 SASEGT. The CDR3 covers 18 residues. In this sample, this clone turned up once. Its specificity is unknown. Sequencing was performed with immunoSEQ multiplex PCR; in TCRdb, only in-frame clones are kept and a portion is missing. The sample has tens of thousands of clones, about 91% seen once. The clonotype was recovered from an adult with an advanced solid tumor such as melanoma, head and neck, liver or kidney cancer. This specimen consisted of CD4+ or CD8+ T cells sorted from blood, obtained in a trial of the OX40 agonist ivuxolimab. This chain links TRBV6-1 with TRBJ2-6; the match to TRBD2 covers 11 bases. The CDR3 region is CASSDRGLAGSGANVLTF. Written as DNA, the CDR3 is TGTGCCAGCAGTGACCGCGGACTAGCGGGTTCTGGGGCCAACGTCCTGACTTTC.